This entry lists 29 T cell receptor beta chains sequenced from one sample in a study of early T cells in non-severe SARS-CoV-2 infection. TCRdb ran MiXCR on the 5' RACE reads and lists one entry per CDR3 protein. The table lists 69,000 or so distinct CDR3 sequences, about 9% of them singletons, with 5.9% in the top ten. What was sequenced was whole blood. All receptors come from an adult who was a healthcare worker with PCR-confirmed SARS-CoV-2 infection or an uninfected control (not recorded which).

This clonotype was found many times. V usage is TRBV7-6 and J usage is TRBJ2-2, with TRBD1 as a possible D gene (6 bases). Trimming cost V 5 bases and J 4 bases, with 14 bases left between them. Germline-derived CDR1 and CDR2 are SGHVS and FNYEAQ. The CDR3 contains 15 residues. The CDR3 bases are TGTGCCAGCAGCCCGCAGGGGCTAGTCACCGGGGAGCTGTTTTTT. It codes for CASSPQGLVTGELFF.

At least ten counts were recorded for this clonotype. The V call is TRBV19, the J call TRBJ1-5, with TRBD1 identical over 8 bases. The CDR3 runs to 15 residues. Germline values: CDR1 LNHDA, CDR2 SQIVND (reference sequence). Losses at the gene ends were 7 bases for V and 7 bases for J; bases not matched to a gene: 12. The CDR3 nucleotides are TGTGCCAGTATGAGGACAGGGACTGGGGGACAGCCCCAGCATTTT. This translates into CASMRTGTGGQPQHF.

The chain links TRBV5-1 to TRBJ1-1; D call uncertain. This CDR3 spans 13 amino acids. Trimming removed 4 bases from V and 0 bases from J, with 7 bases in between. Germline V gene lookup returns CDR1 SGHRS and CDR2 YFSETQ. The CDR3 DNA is TGCGCCAGCAGCAGAGAAATGAACACTGAAGCTTTCTTT. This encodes CASSREMNTEAFF.

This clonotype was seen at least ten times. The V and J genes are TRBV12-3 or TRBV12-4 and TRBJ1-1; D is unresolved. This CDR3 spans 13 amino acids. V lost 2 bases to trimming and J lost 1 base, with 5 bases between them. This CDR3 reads CASSLHGNTEAFF. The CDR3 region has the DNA TGTGCCAGCAGTTTACACGGGAACACTGAAGCTTTCTTT.

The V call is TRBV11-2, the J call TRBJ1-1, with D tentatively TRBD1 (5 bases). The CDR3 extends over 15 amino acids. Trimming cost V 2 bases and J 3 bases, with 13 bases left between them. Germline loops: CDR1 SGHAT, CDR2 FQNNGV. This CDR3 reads CASSLNGGRDTEAFF. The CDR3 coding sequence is TGTGCCAGCAGCTTAAATGGGGGACGGGACACTGAAGCTTTCTTT.

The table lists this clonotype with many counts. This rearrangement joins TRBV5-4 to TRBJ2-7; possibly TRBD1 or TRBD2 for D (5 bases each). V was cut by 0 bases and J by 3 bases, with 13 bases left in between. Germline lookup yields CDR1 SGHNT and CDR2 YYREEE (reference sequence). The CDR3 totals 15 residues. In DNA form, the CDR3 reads TGTGCCAGCAGCTTGGATGGGACGGCGGACTACGAGCAGTACTTC. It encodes CASSLDGTADYEQYF.

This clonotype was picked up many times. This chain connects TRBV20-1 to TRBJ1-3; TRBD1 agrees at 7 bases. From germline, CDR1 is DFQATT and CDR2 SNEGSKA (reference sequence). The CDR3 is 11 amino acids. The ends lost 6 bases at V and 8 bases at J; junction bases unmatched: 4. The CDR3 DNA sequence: TGCAGTGCCGAGGGGGCTGACACCATATATTTT. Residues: CSAEGADTIYF.

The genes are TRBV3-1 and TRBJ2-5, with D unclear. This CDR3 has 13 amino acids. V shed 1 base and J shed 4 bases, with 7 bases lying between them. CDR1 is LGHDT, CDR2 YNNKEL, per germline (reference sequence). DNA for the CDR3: TGTGCCAGCAGCCAAGTTACGGTAGAGACCCAGTACTTC. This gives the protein CASSQVTVETQYF.

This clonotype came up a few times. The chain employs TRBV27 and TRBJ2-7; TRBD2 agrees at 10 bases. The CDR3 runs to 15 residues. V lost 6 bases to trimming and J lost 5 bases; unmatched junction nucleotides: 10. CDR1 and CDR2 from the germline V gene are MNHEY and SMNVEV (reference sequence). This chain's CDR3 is CASRQSPGTSDEQYF. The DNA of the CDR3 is TGTGCCAGCAGGCAATCCCCCGGGACTAGCGACGAGCAGTACTTC.

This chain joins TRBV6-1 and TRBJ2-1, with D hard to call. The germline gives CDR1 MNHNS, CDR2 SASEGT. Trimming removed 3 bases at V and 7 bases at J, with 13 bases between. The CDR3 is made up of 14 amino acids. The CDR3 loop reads CASSEGDWNNEQFF. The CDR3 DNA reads TGTGCCAGCAGTGAGGGCGACTGGAATAATGAGCAGTTCTTC.

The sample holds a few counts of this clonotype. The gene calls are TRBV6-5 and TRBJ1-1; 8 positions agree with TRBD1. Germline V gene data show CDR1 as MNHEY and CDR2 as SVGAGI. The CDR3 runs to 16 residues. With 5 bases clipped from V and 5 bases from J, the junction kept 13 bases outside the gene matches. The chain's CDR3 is CASSPPPGQERTEAFF. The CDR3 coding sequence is TGTGCCAGCAGTCCGCCTCCGGGACAGGAAAGGACTGAAGCTTTCTTT.

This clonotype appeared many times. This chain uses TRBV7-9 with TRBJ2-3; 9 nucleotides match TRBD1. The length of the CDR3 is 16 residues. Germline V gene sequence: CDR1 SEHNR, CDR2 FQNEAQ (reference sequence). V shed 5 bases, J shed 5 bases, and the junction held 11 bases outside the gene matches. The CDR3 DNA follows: TGTGCCAGCAGCACCCCCGGGACAGGGTGGGGAGATACGCAGTATTTT. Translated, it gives CASSTPGTGWGDTQYF. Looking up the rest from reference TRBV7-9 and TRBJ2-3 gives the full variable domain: DTGVSQNPRHKITKRGQNVTFRCDPISEHNRLYWYRQTLGQGPEFLTYFQNEAQLEKSRLLSDRFSAERPKGSFSTLEIQRTEQGDSAMYLCASSTPGTGWGDTQYFGPGTRLTVL.

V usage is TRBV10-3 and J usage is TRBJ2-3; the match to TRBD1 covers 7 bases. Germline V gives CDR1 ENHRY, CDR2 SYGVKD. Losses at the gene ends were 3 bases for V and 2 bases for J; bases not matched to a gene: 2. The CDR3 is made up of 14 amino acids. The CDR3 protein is CAISEGTDTDTQYF. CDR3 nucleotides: TGTGCCATCAGTGAAGGGACAGACACAGATACGCAGTATTTT.

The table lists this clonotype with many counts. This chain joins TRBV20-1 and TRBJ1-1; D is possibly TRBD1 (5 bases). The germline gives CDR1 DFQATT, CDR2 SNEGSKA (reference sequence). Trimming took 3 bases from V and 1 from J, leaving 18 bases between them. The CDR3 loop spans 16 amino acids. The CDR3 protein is CSASVPPGRRNTEAFF. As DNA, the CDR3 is TGCAGTGCTAGTGTCCCACCGGGACGGCGGAACACTGAAGCTTTCTTT.

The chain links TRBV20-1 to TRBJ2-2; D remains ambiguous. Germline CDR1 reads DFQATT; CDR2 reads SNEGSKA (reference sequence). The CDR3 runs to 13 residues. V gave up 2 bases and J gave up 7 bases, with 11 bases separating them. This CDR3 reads CSARYMGSGELFF. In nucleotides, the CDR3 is TGCAGTGCTAGATATATGGGAAGCGGGGAGCTGTTTTTT.

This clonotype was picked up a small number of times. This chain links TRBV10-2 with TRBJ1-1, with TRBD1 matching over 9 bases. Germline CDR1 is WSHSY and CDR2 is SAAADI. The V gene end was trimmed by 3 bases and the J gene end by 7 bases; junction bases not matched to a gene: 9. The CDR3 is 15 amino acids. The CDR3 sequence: CASSDSTGGGIEAFF. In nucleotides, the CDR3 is TGCGCCAGCAGTGATAGCACAGGGGGCGGGATTGAAGCTTTCTTT.

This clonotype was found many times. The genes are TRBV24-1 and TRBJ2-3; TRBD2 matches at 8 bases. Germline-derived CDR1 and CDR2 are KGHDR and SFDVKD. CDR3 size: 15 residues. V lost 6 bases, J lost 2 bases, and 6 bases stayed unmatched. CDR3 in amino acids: CATSLSGEDTDTQYF. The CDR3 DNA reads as TGTGCCACCAGTCTTAGCGGGGAGGACACAGATACGCAGTATTTT.

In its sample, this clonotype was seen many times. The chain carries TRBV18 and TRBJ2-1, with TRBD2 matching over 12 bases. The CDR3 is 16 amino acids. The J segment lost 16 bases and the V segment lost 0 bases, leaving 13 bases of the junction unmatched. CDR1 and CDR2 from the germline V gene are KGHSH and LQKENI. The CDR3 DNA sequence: TGTGCCAGCTCACCACCGTCCGGGACTAGCGGGCCCCATCTCTTCTTC. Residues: CASSPPSGTSGPHLFF.

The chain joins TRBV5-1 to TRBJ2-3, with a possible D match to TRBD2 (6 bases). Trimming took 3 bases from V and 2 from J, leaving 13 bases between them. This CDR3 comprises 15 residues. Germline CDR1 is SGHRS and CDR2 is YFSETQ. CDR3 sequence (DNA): TGCGCCAGCAGCTCCGACCGGGACTTCACAGATACGCAGTATTTT. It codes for CASSSDRDFTDTQYF. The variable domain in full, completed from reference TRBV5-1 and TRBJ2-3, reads KAGVTQTPRYLIKTRGQQVTLSCSPISGHRSVSWYQQTPGQGLQFLFEYFSETQRNKGNFPGRFSGRQFSNSRSEMNVSTLELGDSALYLCASSSDRDFTDTQYFGPGTRLTVL.

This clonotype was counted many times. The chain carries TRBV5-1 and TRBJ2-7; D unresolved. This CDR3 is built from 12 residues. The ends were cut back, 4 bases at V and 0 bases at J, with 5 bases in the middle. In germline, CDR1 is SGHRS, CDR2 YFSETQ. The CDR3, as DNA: TGCGCCAGCAGCGTCAGCTCCTACGAGCAGTACTTC. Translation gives CASSVSSYEQYF. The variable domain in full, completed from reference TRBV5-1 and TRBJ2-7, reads KAGVTQTPRYLIKTRGQQVTLSCSPISGHRSVSWYQQTPGQGLQFLFEYFSETQRNKGNFPGRFSGRQFSNSRSEMNVSTLELGDSALYLCASSVSSYEQYFGPGTRLTVT.

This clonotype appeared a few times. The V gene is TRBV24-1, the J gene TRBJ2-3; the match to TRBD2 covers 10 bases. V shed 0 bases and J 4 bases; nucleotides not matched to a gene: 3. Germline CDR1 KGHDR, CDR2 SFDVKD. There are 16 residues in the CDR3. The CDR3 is CATSDLRLAGSDTQYF. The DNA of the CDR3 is TGTGCCACCAGTGATTTGAGACTAGCGGGCTCAGATACGCAGTATTTT.

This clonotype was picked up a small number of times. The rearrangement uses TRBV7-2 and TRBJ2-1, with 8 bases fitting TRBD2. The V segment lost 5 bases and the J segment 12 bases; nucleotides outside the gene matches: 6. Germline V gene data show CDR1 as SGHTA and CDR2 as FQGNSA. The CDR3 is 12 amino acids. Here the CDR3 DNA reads TGTGCCAGCAGCACCACCGGGACTAGGCAGTTCTTC. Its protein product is CASSTTGTRQFF.

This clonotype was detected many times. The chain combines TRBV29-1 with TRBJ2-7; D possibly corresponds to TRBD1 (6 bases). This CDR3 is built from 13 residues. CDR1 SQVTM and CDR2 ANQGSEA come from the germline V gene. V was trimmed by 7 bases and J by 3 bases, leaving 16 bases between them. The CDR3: CSALMSQGYEQYF. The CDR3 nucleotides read TGCAGCGCCCTTATGTCACAGGGCTACGAGCAGTACTTC.

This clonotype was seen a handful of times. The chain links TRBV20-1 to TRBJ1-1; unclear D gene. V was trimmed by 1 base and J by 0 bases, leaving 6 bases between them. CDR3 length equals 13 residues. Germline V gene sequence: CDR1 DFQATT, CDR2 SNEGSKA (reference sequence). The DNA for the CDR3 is TGCAGTGCTAGAGGACCTATGAACACTGAAGCTTTCTTT. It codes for CSARGPMNTEAFF.

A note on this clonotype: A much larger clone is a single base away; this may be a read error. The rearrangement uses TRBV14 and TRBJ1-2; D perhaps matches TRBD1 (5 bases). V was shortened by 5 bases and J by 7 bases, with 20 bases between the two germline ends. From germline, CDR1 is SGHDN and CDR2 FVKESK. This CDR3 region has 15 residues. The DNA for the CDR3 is TGTGCCAGCAGCGTTAACAGGCGGCGCCCGTTTGGCTACACCTTC. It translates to CASSVNRRRPFGYTF. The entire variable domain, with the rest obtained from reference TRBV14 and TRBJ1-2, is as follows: EAGVTQFPSHSVIEKGQTVTLRCDPISGHDNLYWYRRVMGKEIKFLLHFVKESKQDESGMPNNRFLAERTGGTYSTLKVQPAELEDSGVYFCASSVNRRRPFGYTFGSGTRLTVV.

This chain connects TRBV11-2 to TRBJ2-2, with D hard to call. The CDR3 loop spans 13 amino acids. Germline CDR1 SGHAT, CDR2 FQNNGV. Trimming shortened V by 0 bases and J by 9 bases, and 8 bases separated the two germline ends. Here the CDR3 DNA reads TGTGCCAGCAGCTTAGAGTTAGTCAGGGAGCTGTTTTTT. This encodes CASSLELVRELFF. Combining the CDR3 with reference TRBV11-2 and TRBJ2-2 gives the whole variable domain EAGVAQSPRYKIIEKRQSVAFWCNPISGHATLYWYQQILGQGPKLLIQFQNNGVVDDSQLPKDRFSAERLKGVDSTLKIQPAKLEDSAVYLCASSLELVRELFFGEGSRLTVL.

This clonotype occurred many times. The CDR3 coding sequence is TGTGCCAGCAGCATGTCGGGGTCCTACAATGAGCAGTTCTTC. Translating gives CASSMSGSYNEQFF. J is TRBJ2-1 and V is TRBV21-1. TRBV21-1 is an annotated pseudogene. The CDR3 length is 14 residues.

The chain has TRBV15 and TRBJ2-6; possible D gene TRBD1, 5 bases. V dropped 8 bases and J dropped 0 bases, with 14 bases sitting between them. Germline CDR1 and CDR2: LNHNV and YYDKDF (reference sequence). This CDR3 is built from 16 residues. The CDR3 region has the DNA TGTGCCACCCATGAACAGGCACGCTCTGGGGCCAACGTCCTGACTTTC. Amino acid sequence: CATHEQARSGANVLTF.

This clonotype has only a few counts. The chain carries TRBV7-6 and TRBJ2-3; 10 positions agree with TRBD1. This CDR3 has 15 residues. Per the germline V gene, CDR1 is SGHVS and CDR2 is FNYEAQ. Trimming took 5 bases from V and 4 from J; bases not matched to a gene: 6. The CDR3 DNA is TGTGCCAGCAGCATGACAGGGGGCGACTCAGATACGCAGTATTTT. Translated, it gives CASSMTGGDSDTQYF.